Below, 12 T cell receptor beta chains from the same sample are listed, as sequenced in a study of blood T cell repertoires in COVID-19. The table came from immunoSEQ multiplex PCR; TCRdb's copy has only in-frame clones and leaves some out. The profile shows about 150,000 clones, about nine tenths of them singletons. The sequencing sample was made of PBMCs or T cells enriched from blood (not recorded which). The receptor set was obtained from a woman aged 40 to 50 who had been exposed to COVID-19.

This sequence joins TRBV28 and TRBJ1-4; 12 bases match TRBD1. The CDR3 sequence is 15 residues long. V shed 4 bases, J shed 8 bases, and the junction held 5 bases outside the gene matches. CDR1 MDHEN and CDR2 SYDVKM come from the germline V gene. CDR3 loop: CASSSTGTGGEKLFF. For the CDR3, the DNA is TGTGCCAGCAGTTCCACCGGGACAGGGGGCGAAAAACTGTTTTTT.

The sample holds one count of this clone. The chain uses TRBV29-1 and TRBJ2-1, with 11 bases fitting TRBD2. This CDR3 spans 18 amino acids. The germline V gene encodes CDR1 SQVTM and CDR2 ANQGSEA. J was trimmed by 3 bases and V by 1 base; bases with no gene match: 11. The CDR3 nucleotides read TGCAGCGTTGAAGGGCCCCACGGTAGCGGGGGGGTCTACAATGAGCAGTTCTTC. Its protein is CSVEGPHGSGGVYNEQFF.

The chain is built from TRBV14 and TRBJ2-1, with 9 nucleotides matching TRBD1. The CDR3 is 17 residues long. The germline V gene has CDR1 SGHDN and CDR2 FVKESK. The trim removed 1 base at V and 4 bases at J, leaving 8 bases unmatched. CDR3 region: CASSQGVRGQGYNEQFF. CDR3 sequence (DNA): TGTGCCAGCAGCCAAGGGGTCAGGGGACAGGGTTACAATGAGCAGTTCTTC.

The V gene is TRBV14, the J gene TRBJ2-7; D perhaps matches TRBD2 (6 bases). The CDR3 is 17 amino acids. In germline, CDR1 is SGHDN, CDR2 FVKESK. Trimming took off 2 bases at V and 0 bases at J, with 17 bases between the two ends. This chain's CDR3 is CASSQRFSGWSSYEQYF. The CDR3 DNA is TGTGCCAGCAGCCAAAGATTTAGCGGTTGGAGCTCCTACGAGCAGTACTTC.

The CDR3 DNA reads as TGTGCCAGCAGTATTTACCGGGACAGATACAATGAGCAGTTCTTC. Amino acids: CASSIYRDRYNEQFF. This sequence joins TRBV27 and TRBJ2-1; TRBD1 agrees at 7 bases. V lost 5 bases, J lost 4 bases, and 8 bases stayed unmatched. This CDR3 comprises 15 residues. Germline V gene data show CDR1 as MNHEY and CDR2 as SMNVEV (reference sequence).

The chain has TRBV4-1 and TRBJ1-4, with 9 bases matching TRBD1. The V gene end was trimmed by 4 bases and the J gene end by 7 bases; junction bases not matched to a gene: 7. Germline V gene sequence: CDR1 MGHRA, CDR2 YSYEKL. The CDR3 contains 15 residues. CDR3 sequence reads: CASSRPGQGGEKLFF. CDR3 sequence (DNA): TGCGCCAGCAGCCGTCCGGGACAGGGAGGTGAAAAACTGTTTTTT.

This sequence joins TRBV19 and TRBJ1-4; D call uncertain. The ends were cut back, 5 bases at V and 5 bases at J, with 15 bases in the middle. Germline assignment: CDR1 LNHDA and CDR2 SQIVND (reference sequence). This CDR3 has 15 residues. The CDR3 here is CASSPRGPLNEKLFF. Here the CDR3 DNA reads TGTGCCAGTAGTCCTCGCGGGCCTTTAAATGAAAAACTGTTTTTT.

The chain recombines TRBV19 with TRBJ2-1, with 7 nucleotides matching TRBD2. V lost 1 base, J lost 5 bases, and 5 bases stayed unmatched. Germline assignment: CDR1 LNHDA and CDR2 SQIVND (reference sequence). The CDR3 runs 15 residues. The CDR3: CASSIVAGVDNEQFF. The DNA of the CDR3 is TGTGCCAGTAGTATAGTGGCGGGGGTGGACAATGAGCAGTTCTTC.

The J gene is TRBJ1-5, the V gene TRBV19; 12 nucleotides agree with TRBD1. CDR1 LNHDA and CDR2 SQIVND come from the germline V gene (reference sequence). This CDR3 region has 15 residues. The junction had 9 bases not matched to a gene; V was cut back by 8 bases and J by 7 bases. The CDR3 region is CASEPGQGAEQPQHF. The CDR3 DNA sequence: TGTGCCAGTGAGCCGGGACAGGGGGCGGAACAGCCCCAGCATTTT. Variable domain in full (rest from reference TRBV19 and TRBJ1-5): DGGITQSPKYLFRKEGQNVTLSCEQNLNHDAMYWYRQDPGQGLRLIYYSQIVNDFQKGDIAEGYSVSREKKESFPLTVTSAQKNPTAFYLCASEPGQGAEQPQHFGDGTRLSIL.

This clone turned up a few times. The chain carries TRBV7-9 and TRBJ2-7; maybe TRBD2 (6 bases). The CDR3 runs to 11 residues. V was pared by 7 bases and J by 6 bases, with 10 bases between. Germline loops: CDR1 SEHNR, CDR2 FQNEAQ (reference sequence). The CDR3 nucleotides are TGTGCCAGCATCCTGCGGGGCGAGCAGTACTTC. Amino acid sequence: CASILRGEQYF. Using reference TRBV7-9 and TRBJ2-7 for the parts outside the CDR3, the full variable domain is DTGVSQNPRHKITKRGQNVTFRCDPISEHNRLYWYRQTLGQGPEFLTYFQNEAQLEKSRLLSDRFSAERPKGSFSTLEIQRTEQGDSAMYLCASILRGEQYFGPGTRLTVT.

The gene calls are TRBV6-5 and TRBJ2-3, with 10 bases aligning to TRBD2. The CDR3 spans 15 residues. Germline CDR1 is MNHEY and CDR2 is SVGAGI. V gave up 5 bases and J gave up 2 bases; unmatched junction bases: 4. The CDR3 protein is CASSKREGNTDTQYF. The CDR3 bases are TGTGCCAGCAGTAAGCGGGAGGGGAACACAGATACGCAGTATTTT.

The chain links TRBV27 to TRBJ2-1, with a weak D call TRBD1 (5 bases). The length of the CDR3 is 14 residues. The V gene lost 3 bases and the J gene lost 0 bases, with 6 bases spanning the gap. Germline V gene sequence: CDR1 MNHEY, CDR2 SMNVEV (reference sequence). Written as DNA, the CDR3 is TGTGCCAGCAGTTTGGGGCACTCCTACAATGAGCAGTTCTTC. Its translation is CASSLGHSYNEQFF.